Given below is one T cell receptor (beta chain) in context. Its antigen is not identified. Because it lacks the conserved phenylalanine or tryptophan at the end, this CDR3 is likely a read error. This specimen comes from a study of blood T cells in healthy people across ages. On the study more broadly: Using template switching, researchers captured about one barcoded beta molecule for each two T cells. Study results and limitations: When one million T cells were used, diversity estimates were thought to be underestimates. Comparison with aged donors showed that long-lived donors had more naive CD4+ cells and higher diversity.

For the second PCR, which ran for 7 to 11 cycles, a sample-barcoded 5' primer and a J-beta primer mix were used. Tagging of each cDNA molecule was performed by a template-switch adaptor with 12 random nucleotides. TCRdb independently ran MiXCR on the 5' RACE reads; one entry per CDR3 protein. The table includes 710,000 or so distinct CDR3 sequences, roughly 30% detected once. The CDR3 runs 18 residues. V dropped 1 base and J dropped 1 base, with 18 bases sitting between them. This sequence joins TRBV12-3 or TRBV12-4 and TRBJ2-3; D possibly uses TRBD1 or TRBD2 (5 bases each). This TCR derives from a woman aged 80 or older in good health. Material for sequencing was blood. The CDR3 loop reads CASSLGIGTRGRTDTQYA. The CDR3 DNA sequence: TGTGCCAGCAGTTTAGGGATTGGTACTAGGGGTCGCACAGATACGCAGTATGCT.